The clone carrying this T cell receptor (beta chain) has a handful of counts. TCRdb fed the RT-PCR reads into MiXCR, producing one record per CDR3 protein. Of roughly 940,000 distinct CDR3 sequences listed, over 15% are singletons. This entry belongs to a study of patients and donors after allogeneic stem cell transplantation. The CDR3 covers 15 residues. The junction had 3 bases not matched to a gene; V was cut back by 0 bases and J by 1 base. The germline V gene encodes CDR1 SGHDT and CDR2 YYEEEE. This TCR came from a human donor who was either an allogeneic HSCT recipient or a stem cell or donor lymphocyte infusion donor (not recorded which). It is not recorded whose cells these are; they may come from a transplant donor. The J gene is TRBJ2-5, the V gene TRBV5-6, with 7 nucleotides matching TRBD1. Sequencing was done on a sample of blood, either unsorted or a sorted T cell fraction (not recorded which). The DNA of the CDR3 is TGTGCCAGCAGCTTGGGCCGGGACAGCCAAGAGACCCAGTACTTC. This gives the protein CASSLGRDSQETQYF.